The next 8 T cell receptor beta chains were all read from a single sample in a study of blood T cells in healthy people across ages. It was with a sample-barcoded 5' primer and a J-beta primer mix that a second PCR of about 6 to 12 cycles was run. MiXCR was run by TCRdb on the 5' RACE reads, yielding one entry per CDR3 protein. The table includes around 750,000 distinct CDR3 sequences, around half detected once. Sequenced material: blood. The receptors were sampled from a man older than 75 in good health.

This rearrangement joins TRBV15 to TRBJ2-1; D remains ambiguous. This CDR3 region has 14 residues. The V end was cut by 0 bases, the J end by 6 bases, with 9 bases between. The germline CDR1 and CDR2 sequences are LNHNV and YYDKDF (reference sequence). The CDR3 loop is CATSREGLINEQFF. CDR3 in DNA: TGTGCCACCAGCAGAGAAGGGCTGATCAATGAGCAGTTCTTC. Combining the CDR3 with reference TRBV15 and TRBJ2-1 gives the whole variable domain DAMVIQNPRYQVTQFGKPVTLSCSQTLNHNVMYWYQQKSSQAPKLLFHYYDKDFNNEADTPDNFQSRRPNTSFCFLDIRSPGLGDTAMYLCATSREGLINEQFFGPGTRLTVL.

This clonotype was detected ten times or more. The chain links TRBV3-1 to TRBJ2-3; D is undetermined. Trimming took off 2 bases at V and 5 bases at J, with 5 bases between the two ends. Germline-derived CDR1 and CDR2 are LGHDT and YNNKEL (reference sequence). The length of the CDR3 is 12 residues. The CDR3 is CASSQLGDTQYF. The CDR3 nucleotides are TGTGCCAGCAGCCAATTAGGAGATACGCAGTATTTT.

The chain employs TRBV14 and TRBJ2-1; 7 bases are a match to TRBD1. Germline assignment: CDR1 SGHDN and CDR2 FVKESK. The V and J ends lost 7 bases and 4 bases, in that order; junction bases with no gene match: 13. The CDR3 contains 16 residues. CDR3 sequence: CASTYTGVKGYNEQFF. The CDR3 bases are TGTGCCAGCACCTACACAGGGGTGAAAGGGTACAATGAGCAGTTCTTC.

Remarks on this clonotype: A junction boundary mismatches the germline segment, possibly from a read error. CDR3 amino acids: CASSQGLQNAEAFF. DNA for the CDR3: TGTGCCAGCAGCCAGGGACTACAGAACGCTGAAGCTTTCTTT. The chain couples TRBV9 to TRBJ1-1; D possibly corresponds to TRBD1 (5 bases). The germline CDR1 and CDR2 sequences are SGDLS and YYNGEE. This CDR3 has 14 residues. Drawing the rest from reference TRBV9 and TRBJ1-1, the complete variable domain is DSGVTQTPKHLITATGQRVTLRCSPRSGDLSVYWYQQSLDQGLQFLIQYYNGEERAKGNILERFSAQQFPDLHSELNLSSLELGDSALYFCASSQGLQNAEAFFGQGTRLTVV.

V gene TRBV5-1 combines with J gene TRBJ2-7; D remains unclear. The V gene lost 2 bases and the J gene lost 3 bases, with 9 bases spanning the gap. Looked up from germline, CDR1 is SGHRS and CDR2 is YFSETQ. This CDR3 has 13 residues. CDR3 sequence reads: CASSFGQVYEQYF. The CDR3 bases are TGCGCCAGCAGCTTCGGGCAGGTCTACGAGCAGTACTTC.

In this sample, this clonotype turned up once. At one boundary the junction diverges from the germline segment, which might be a read error. The chain carries TRBV7-2 and TRBJ2-5; D ambiguous. Germline V CDR1 and CDR2: SGHTA, FQGNSA. The CDR3 is made up of 14 amino acids. The CDR3 DNA reads TGTGCCAGCAGCTTAGTAACAGTTCAAGGGACCCAGTACTTC. Translating gives CASSLVTVQGTQYF. Together with reference TRBV7-2 and TRBJ2-5, the CDR3 gives the full variable domain: GAGVSQSPSNKVTEKGKDVELRCDPISGHTALYWYRQSLGQGLEFLIYFQGNSAPDKSGLPSDRFSAERTGGSVSTLTIQRTQQEDSAVYLCASSLVTVQGTQYFGPGTRLLVL.

This sequence joins TRBV25-1 and TRBJ2-1, with 12 bases lining up with TRBD2. V gave up 6 bases and J gave up 4 bases; unmatched junction bases: 7. CDR3 length equals 16 residues. Germline lookup yields CDR1 MGHDK and CDR2 SYGVNS. The CDR3 here is CASSPTTSGSYNEQFF. In nucleotides, the CDR3 is TGTGCCAGCAGCCCGACGACTAGCGGGAGTTACAATGAGCAGTTCTTC. The full variable domain, its missing parts supplied by reference TRBV25-1 and TRBJ2-1, is EADIYQTPRYLVIGTGKKITLECSQTMGHDKMYWYQQDPGMELHLIHYSYGVNSTEKGDLSSESTVSRIRTEHFPLTLESARPSHTSQYLCASSPTTSGSYNEQFFGPGTRLTVL.

The rearrangement uses TRBV5-1 and TRBJ1-1, with D perhaps TRBD1 (6 bases). The CDR3 extends over 15 amino acids. V shed 3 bases and J shed 5 bases, with 17 bases lying between them. Germline V gene lookup returns CDR1 SGHRS and CDR2 YFSETQ. CDR3 sequence reads: CASSSSGRGGTEAFF. The CDR3 DNA sequence: TGCGCCAGCAGCTCCTCGGGGAGGGGGGGAACTGAAGCTTTCTTT.